This T cell receptor (beta chain) is drawn from a study of blood T cell repertoires in COVID-19. Study context: Sites in the United States, Italy and Spain provided acute and convalescent COVID-19 samples.

Original analysis: Amplification of reference gene primers provided the estimated nucleated cell counts. The method was immunoSEQ multiplex PCR; TCRdb's version includes in-frame clones alone and lacks a portion of them. The V and J calls and clone size come from that table; D and trimming were worked out from the DNA. The sample carries tens of thousands of clones, around 85% recorded once. The V and J ends lost 0 bases and 6 bases, in that order; junction bases with no gene match: 3. This CDR3 has 14 amino acids. The germline V gene has CDR1 SEHNR and CDR2 FQNEAQ (reference sequence). Sequencing was carried out using peripheral blood. The chain links TRBV7-9 to TRBJ2-3, with 7 bases fitting TRBD2. The sequence came from a human donor in a cohort sampled during active COVID-19. The CDR3 coding sequence is TGTGCCAGCAGCTTAGCGGGAGGGGTGGATACGCAGTATTTT. Amino acid sequence: CASSLAGGVDTQYF. The full variable domain, completed using reference TRBV7-9 and TRBJ2-3, is DTGVSQNPRHKITKRGQNVTFRCDPISEHNRLYWYRQTLGQGPEFLTYFQNEAQLEKSRLLSDRFSAERPKGSFSTLEIQRTEQGDSAMYLCASSLAGGVDTQYFGPGTRLTVL.